The T cell receptor (beta chain) under discussion was sequenced for a study of somatic mutations in cytotoxic T cells in rheumatoid arthritis. Healthy control participants comprised blood donors of median age about 58 years (range roughly 20-70), of whom more than 50% were female. Generated by immunoSEQ multiplex PCR, the TCRdb table keeps only in-frame clones and is missing some. The data hold 30,000 to 45,000 clones, with roughly four fifths observed a single time. V lost 0 bases, J lost 5 bases, and 8 bases lay in between. The CDR3 spans 12 residues. Germline-derived CDR1 and CDR2 are GTSNPN and SVGIG (reference sequence).

The rearrangement uses TRBV30 and TRBJ2-7, with D perhaps matching TRBD2 (6 bases). This TCR was sampled from a man aged 35 to 55 in good health. The sample was CD8+ T cells sorted from blood. The CDR3 spells CAWSVTGDEQYF. CDR3 DNA: TGTGCCTGGAGTGTAACGGGGGACGAGCAGTACTTC.